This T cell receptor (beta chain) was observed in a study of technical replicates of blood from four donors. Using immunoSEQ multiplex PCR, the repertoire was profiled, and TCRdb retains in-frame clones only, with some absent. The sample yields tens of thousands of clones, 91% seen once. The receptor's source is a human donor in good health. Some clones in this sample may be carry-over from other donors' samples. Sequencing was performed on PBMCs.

The CDR3 reads CATSNRDSHEQYF. As DNA, the CDR3 is TGTGCCACCAGCAACAGGGACAGCCACGAGCAGTACTTC. The V and J genes are TRBV15 and TRBJ2-7, with 7 bases lining up with TRBD1. The CDR3 sequence is 13 residues long. Germline V CDR1 and CDR2: LNHNV, YYDKDF (reference sequence). The V segment lost 4 bases and the J segment 5 bases; nucleotides outside the gene matches: 5.